Presented here are 30 T cell receptor beta chains from one specimen sequenced in a study of pediatric ulcerative colitis. This table comes from immunoSEQ multiplex PCR, and its TCRdb copy is limited to in-frame clones, with some not included. The sample records around 18,000 clones, 74% being singletons. One to two pinch biopsies were taken from the rectum during colonoscopy. Sequenced input: gut tissue. The receptor source for this set is a boy aged 5 to 17 with moderate ulcerative colitis.

A few counts support this clone. This sequence joins TRBV5-4 and TRBJ2-7; D possibly uses TRBD1 or TRBD2 (5 bases each). CDR3 size: 14 residues. V lost 0 bases to trimming and J lost 6 bases, with 13 bases between them. In germline, CDR1 is SGHNT, CDR2 YYREEE (reference sequence). Written as DNA, the CDR3 is TGTGCCAGCAGCTTGGAGGTCGGGACGTCCGAGCAGTACTTC. Its protein product is CASSLEVGTSEQYF.

The rearrangement joins TRBV10-2 to TRBJ2-7, with 7 positions matching TRBD1. V shed 6 bases, J shed 1 base, and the junction held 15 bases outside the gene matches. The CDR3 loop spans 17 amino acids. CDR1 is WSHSY, CDR2 SAAADI, per germline. CDR3 DNA: TGCGCCAGCAGGGTGACAGGGAAAAGTAGAAGTTCCTACGAGCAGTACTTC. Translating gives CASRVTGKSRSSYEQYF.

The chain links TRBV25-1 to TRBJ2-7, with D tentatively TRBD2 (6 bases). The CDR3 contains 16 residues. Trimming cost V 3 bases and J 0 bases, with 15 bases left between them. Germline CDR1 is MGHDK and CDR2 is SYGVNS. CDR3 loop: CASSDPRRESSYEQYF. The CDR3, as DNA: TGTGCCAGCAGTGACCCCCGGAGGGAGAGCTCCTACGAGCAGTACTTC.

CDR3 region: CASMKGDGYTF. The CDR3 DNA follows: TGTGCCAGCATGAAGGGGGACGGCTACACCTTC. The gene calls are TRBV7-2 and TRBJ1-2; perhaps TRBD1 as D (6 bases). Germline CDR1 SGHTA, CDR2 FQGNSA. This CDR3 is built from 11 residues. Deletions cut 7 bases from V and 8 bases from J, with 11 bases between. The full variable domain, with the rest looked up from reference TRBV7-2 and TRBJ1-2, is GAGVSQSPSNKVTEKGKDVELRCDPISGHTALYWYRQSLGQGLEFLIYFQGNSAPDKSGLPSDRFSAERTGGSVSTLTIQRTQQEDSAVYLCASMKGDGYTFGSGTRLTVV.

This clone was seen only a few times. The DNA for the CDR3 is TGTGCCAGCAGTGAAAATTTACCCGGCAATCAGCCCCAGCATTTT. It codes for CASSENLPGNQPQHF. This rearrangement joins TRBV2 to TRBJ1-5; D is undetermined. Germline V lookup: CDR1 SNHLY, CDR2 FYNNEI. V shed 2 bases and J shed 2 bases, with 10 bases lying between them. The CDR3 totals 15 residues.

The V gene is TRBV5-5, the J gene TRBJ1-2; D gene unclear. The CDR3 is 14 residues long. Trimming left V 4 bases short and J 4 bases short, with 14 bases between. In germline, CDR1 is SGHKS, CDR2 YYEKEE (reference sequence). CDR3 amino acids: CASSPTQELYGYTF. As DNA, the CDR3 is TGTGCCAGCAGCCCCACCCAAGAACTCTATGGCTACACCTTC.

CDR3 bases: TGCGCCAGCAGCACCCAGGGGGCCCCCAACTATGGCTACACCTTC. This codes for CASSTQGAPNYGYTF. The rearrangement joins TRBV5-1 to TRBJ1-2; 8 bases align to TRBD1. From germline, CDR1 is SGHRS and CDR2 YFSETQ. V trimming: 4 bases; J trimming: 2 bases; junction bases outside the gene matches: 7. This CDR3 comprises 15 residues.

The chain carries TRBV7-3 and TRBJ2-2; 10 nucleotides align to TRBD2. Germline V gene sequence: CDR1 SGHTA, CDR2 FQGTGA. With V trimmed by 3 bases and J by 4 bases, 11 bases remained unmatched. The CDR3 has 18 amino acids. The CDR3 DNA is TGTGCCAGCAGCTTTTCGGCTAGCGGGAGTATGGCCACCGGGGAGCTGTTTTTT. Amino acid sequence: CASSFSASGSMATGELFF.

This clone has a single count. The chain is built from TRBV7-2 and TRBJ1-5, with D possibly being TRBD1 (6 bases). This CDR3 has 16 amino acids. Trimming left V 1 base short and J 7 bases short, with 17 bases between. Germline V CDR1 and CDR2: SGHTA, FQGNSA. The CDR3: CASSLVGTGSRQPQHF. The CDR3 region has the DNA TGTGCCAGCAGCTTAGTAGGTACAGGGAGTCGGCAGCCCCAGCATTTT.

This chain uses TRBV29-1 with TRBJ2-1, with unresolved D. The CDR3 extends over 9 amino acids. CDR1 and CDR2 from the germline V gene are SQVTM and ANQGSEA. V shed 7 bases and J shed 7 bases, with 5 bases lying between them. CDR3 bases: TGCAGCGAGGGAAATGAGCAGTTCTTC. This codes for CSEGNEQFF.

This clone is classed as medium-sized (0.01 to 0.1%). The chain joins TRBV7-8 to TRBJ1-1, with 7 nucleotides matching TRBD1. The CDR3 extends over 19 amino acids. The V segment lost 2 bases and the J segment 0 bases; nucleotides outside the gene matches: 15. The germline V gene has CDR1 SGHVS and CDR2 FQNEAQ. CDR3 residues: CASSLLEYRGIDMNTEAFF. The CDR3 DNA is TGTGCCAGCAGCTTACTCGAATACAGGGGAATCGACATGAACACTGAAGCTTTCTTT. Full variable domain (missing parts from reference TRBV7-8 and TRBJ1-1): GAGVSQSPRYKVAKRGQDVALRCDPISGHVSLFWYQQALGQGPEFLTYFQNEAQLDKSGLPSDRFFAERPEGSVSTLKIQRTQQEDSAVYLCASSLLEYRGIDMNTEAFFGQGTRLTVV.

J is TRBJ1-4 and V is TRBV6-1, with 8 nucleotides matching TRBD1. Germline lookup yields CDR1 MNHNS and CDR2 SASEGT. The CDR3 length is 15 residues. Trimming took 8 bases from V and 8 from J; bases not matched to a gene: 13. The CDR3 region has the DNA TGTGCCAGCGGACGTCAGACAGGGGACAACGAAAAACTGTTTTTT. Its translation: CASGRQTGDNEKLFF.

The rearrangement uses TRBV28 and TRBJ1-5; 11 bases line up with TRBD1. Germline CDR1 MDHEN, CDR2 SYDVKM. The CDR3 has 15 residues. J lost 3 bases, V lost 3 bases, and 1 base had no gene match. The CDR3, as DNA: TGTGCCAGCAGTTTGGACAGGGGGCCCAATCAGCCCCAGCATTTT. It specifies CASSLDRGPNQPQHF.

V and J are TRBV21-1 and TRBJ2-5; the table names TRBD2, a call not compared with the DNA. TRBV21-1 is labeled a pseudogene. The length of the CDR3 is 16 residues. CDR3 coding DNA: TGTGCCAGCAGCAAAGTGACTAGCGGGAGCCCAGAGACCCAGTACTTC. This codes for CASSKVTSGSPETQYF.

The rearrangement joins TRBV5-1 to TRBJ2-5, with 10 bases that match TRBD2. V lost 3 bases to trimming and J lost 8 bases; unmatched junction nucleotides: 13. The CDR3 loop spans 16 amino acids. Looked up from germline, CDR1 is SGHRS and CDR2 is YFSETQ. The CDR3 bases are TGCGCCAGCAGCTCGAGAGCGACTAGCGGGCTTAGTACCCAGTACTTC. Translation: CASSSRATSGLSTQYF.

This clone appeared a single time. V gene TRBV5-6 combines with J gene TRBJ1-5; D ambiguous. The CDR3 length is 13 residues. Germline lookup yields CDR1 SGHDT and CDR2 YYEEEE. The V end lost 4 bases, the J end lost 5 bases, and 10 bases lay between the germline ends. CDR3 sequence reads: CASSLAGDQPQHF. DNA of the CDR3: TGTGCCAGCAGCCTCGCCGGGGATCAGCCCCAGCATTTT.

This chain connects TRBV14 to TRBJ2-5; no clear D gene. The CDR3 runs 14 residues. V shed 1 base and J shed 3 bases, with 9 bases lying between them. Germline CDR1 is SGHDN and CDR2 is FVKESK. The CDR3 region has the DNA TGTGCCAGCAGCCAAGGACATCGCAAAGAGACCCAGTACTTC. Translated, it gives CASSQGHRKETQYF.

The genes are TRBV7-2 and TRBJ1-5, with D hard to call. Germline CDR1 and CDR2: SGHTA and FQGNSA. This CDR3 comprises 15 residues. V shed 5 bases and J shed 7 bases, with 18 bases lying between them. The CDR3 bases are TGTGCCAGCAGCGCCAGAGGCAGCCTGGGGCAGCCCCAGCATTTT. This sequence encodes CASSARGSLGQPQHF.

The rearrangement links TRBV4-2 to TRBJ1-3; D not resolved. V lost 3 bases and J 0 bases, leaving 15 bases between the germline ends. Germline lookup yields CDR1 LGHNA and CDR2 YNFKEQ. The CDR3 is 17 residues long. CDR3 sequence (DNA): TGTGCCAGCAGCCAGGGGTTCGTCCGCAACTCTGGAAACACCATATATTTT. It translates to CASSQGFVRNSGNTIYF.

The chain has TRBV7-3 and TRBJ1-2, with D possibly matching TRBD1 (5 bases). The length of the CDR3 is 15 residues. Trimming shortened V by 1 base and J by 0 bases, and 9 bases separated the two germline ends. The germline CDR1 and CDR2 sequences are SGHTA and FQGTGA. The CDR3 loop is CASSLSRGTNYGYTF. The CDR3 DNA sequence: TGTGCCAGCAGCTTAAGTCGGGGGACTAACTATGGCTACACCTTC.

V usage is TRBV7-3 and J usage is TRBJ2-2, with D possibly matching TRBD2 (6 bases). The germline gives CDR1 SGHTA, CDR2 FQGTGA. The CDR3 contains 13 residues. V lost 5 bases to trimming and J lost 5 bases, with 9 bases between them. The CDR3 sequence is CASSHGGTGELFF. The DNA for the CDR3 is TGTGCCAGCAGCCATGGAGGGACCGGGGAGCTGTTTTTT.

The chain's CDR3 is CASSLIENTEAFF. DNA for the CDR3: TGTGCCAGCAGCCTGATTGAGAACACTGAAGCTTTCTTT. The chain couples TRBV5-5 to TRBJ1-1, with D unresolved. Germline V gene lookup returns CDR1 SGHKS and CDR2 YYEKEE (reference sequence). The ends were cut back, 4 bases at V and 1 base at J, with 8 bases in the middle. The CDR3 is 13 residues long.

This clone occurred a few times. V is TRBV5-6 and J is TRBJ2-1, with a possible D match to TRBD2 (7 bases). Germline V gene data show CDR1 as SGHDT and CDR2 as YYEEEE. V was cut by 5 bases and J by 9 bases, with 15 bases left in between. This CDR3 spans 13 amino acids. The CDR3: CASREGGLVEQFF. CDR3 sequence (DNA): TGTGCCAGCAGGGAGGGGGGGTTGGTTGAGCAGTTCTTC. Based on the CDR3 plus reference TRBV5-6 and TRBJ2-1, the full variable domain is DAGVTQSPTHLIKTRGQQVTLRCSPKSGHDTVSWYQQALGQGPQFIFQYYEEEERQRGNFPDRFSGHQFPNYSSELNVNALLLGDSALYLCASREGGLVEQFFGPGTRLTVL.

The V and J genes are TRBV18 and TRBJ2-5; 10 nucleotides align to TRBD1. J gave up 4 bases and V 3 bases, and 8 bases lay outside the gene matches. The germline V gene encodes CDR1 KGHSH and CDR2 LQKENI. CDR3 size: 16 residues. CDR3 sequence: CASSPGTGESGETQYF. CDR3 nucleotides: TGTGCCAGCTCACCGGGGACAGGGGAATCGGGAGAGACCCAGTACTTC.

The rearrangement joins TRBV5-4 to TRBJ1-1; tentatively, D is TRBD1 (5 bases). This CDR3 spans 14 amino acids. Trimming pared 4 bases from V and 4 bases from J, leaving 14 bases between. Germline assignment: CDR1 SGHNT and CDR2 YYREEE (reference sequence). CDR3: CASSDTPGGTEAFF. CDR3 coding DNA: TGTGCCAGCAGCGATACTCCCGGGGGCACTGAAGCTTTCTTT. Full variable domain (missing parts from reference TRBV5-4 and TRBJ1-1): ETGVTQSPTHLIKTRGQQVTLRCSSQSGHNTVSWYQQALGQGPQFIFQYYREEENGRGNFPPRFSGLQFPNYSSELNVNALELDDSALYLCASSDTPGGTEAFFGQGTRLTVV.

The V call is TRBV2, the J call TRBJ1-6; 12 bases fit TRBD1. CDR1 and CDR2 (germline): SNHLY, FYNNEI. The length of the CDR3 is 16 residues. Trimming removed 6 bases from V and 9 bases from J; junction bases left unmatched: 9. This CDR3 is CASRGTGGFSASPLHF. The DNA of the CDR3 is TGTGCCAGCAGGGGGACAGGGGGCTTTTCTGCTTCACCCCTCCACTTT.

This rearrangement joins TRBV11-2 to TRBJ2-7, with 9 bases aligning to TRBD1. J lost 6 bases, V lost 5 bases, and 11 bases had no gene match. The CDR3 spans 15 residues. Germline V CDR1 and CDR2: SGHAT, FQNNGV. CDR3 coding DNA: TGTGCCAGCAGCCCTGACCCGGGACAGGGACTCGAGCAGTACTTC. It yields the protein CASSPDPGQGLEQYF.

The chain recombines TRBV7-6 with TRBJ1-2; TRBD1 agrees at 11 bases. Germline V gene data show CDR1 as SGHVS and CDR2 as FNYEAQ. The CDR3 has 15 residues. With V trimmed by 3 bases and J by 4 bases, 4 bases remained unmatched. CDR3 sequence reads: CASSFGTGGTYGYTF. In DNA form, the CDR3 reads TGTGCCAGCAGCTTTGGGACAGGGGGGACCTATGGCTACACCTTC.

The V gene is TRBV23-1, the J gene TRBJ2-4; no reliable D call. TRBV23-1 is designated an ORF whose function remains uncertain. This CDR3 contains 14 residues. Between the trimmed V and J ends, which lost 6 bases and 0 bases, there was a span of 9 bases. This chain's CDR3 is CASRAHLAKNIQYF. The CDR3 nucleotides are TGCGCCAGCAGGGCACACCTAGCCAAAAACATTCAGTACTTC.

This chain links TRBV7-9 with TRBJ2-1, with 8 positions matching TRBD2. Germline assignment: CDR1 SEHNR and CDR2 FQNEAQ (reference sequence). CDR3 length equals 13 residues. J gave up 9 bases and V 5 bases, and 6 bases lay outside the gene matches. The CDR3 here is CASSPERGIEQFF. In nucleotides, the CDR3 is TGTGCCAGCAGCCCGGAGCGGGGGATTGAGCAGTTCTTC.